This T cell receptor (beta chain) is from a study of T cell repertoires in cytomegalovirus infection (dated by TCRdb to about 2019). Background for the entire study: Recently identified HLA-C-restricted CMV epitopes, whose presentation resists viral immunomodulation, were targeted by peptide stimulations together with well-studied HLA-B-restricted epitopes. Donor HLA type was relevant to the analysis, as public TCR beta signatures indicated carriage of CMV infection together with the matching HLA type. Study-wide findings and limitations: In both this cohort and an independent cohort of a few hundred donors, the cumulative frequency of public TCR beta family members distinguished carriers of CMV infection plus the relevant HLA type. The ex vivo response was dominated by HLA-C-restricted CMV-specific TCR beta clonotypes, which also provided the single most frequent clonotype in two of eight donors.

This clonotype was picked up a small number of times. The clone's antigen remains unknown. Per-base qualities were not stored, and no clone one base away is much larger. The treatment or condition label, read with the paper, signifies: in vitro stimulation with specific CMV peptide epitopes to enrich CMV-specific T cells. The junction carries 7 bases between V and J, which are trimmed by 4 bases and 7 bases respectively. According to the germline V gene (reference sequence), CDR1 reads MNHEY and CDR2 reads SMNVEV. Including cysteine and phenylalanine, the CDR3 has 11 amino acids. CDR3 DNA only is kept here, 33 bases in frame from base 1. TCRdb records Illumina HiSeq 1500 as the sequencer. In TCRdb, the public reads were trimmed at Q25 with fastp and aligned with MiXCR, with productive beta chains retained. Entries are consolidated by CDR3 protein sequence, retaining the most common genes and DNA. In all, the sample holds about 310,000 distinct CDR3 sequences, and around a quarter of those were seen once. Of the sample, 10% to 15% falls within the top ten clones.

This chain is built from TRBV27 and TRBJ1-1; no D gene can be assigned with confidence. The starting material was cultured PBMCs, obtained from culture after CMV antigen stimulation. This receptor was obtained from a human donor in good health (CMV status not recorded). Some clones in this sample may be carry-over from other donors' samples. The CDR3 reads CASSSYSEAFF. The sequenced DNA is TGTGCCAGCAGTTCGTACAGTGAAGCTTTCTTT.